One and the same sample provided the 21 T cell receptor beta chains below, sequenced in a study of T cell responses to AZD1222 COVID-19 vaccine. Some clones are missing from TCRdb's copy, which holds only in-frame ones; the method was immunoSEQ multiplex PCR. The sample holds approximately 150,000 clones, approximately 90% seen once. Sequenced here: peripheral blood, sampled on day 0 of AZD1222 vaccination. The receptors here all came from an adult in good health.

The chain is built from TRBV12-3 or TRBV12-4 and TRBJ1-1; 9 nucleotides match TRBD1. The junction had 8 bases not matched to a gene; V was cut back by 5 bases and J by 10 bases. The CDR3 sequence is 13 residues long. The CDR3 is CASSKLQGASAFF. CDR3 nucleotide sequence: TGTGCCAGCAGTAAGCTACAGGGGGCTTCAGCTTTCTTT.

The chain carries TRBV6-2 or TRBV6-3 and TRBJ1-2; no firm D call. Germline V gene lookup returns CDR1 MNHEY and CDR2 SVGEGT. The V and J ends lost 6 bases and 2 bases respectively, with 10 bases between them. This CDR3 is 13 amino acids long. The CDR3 coding sequence is TGTGCCAGCAGCCCGGACGGAAACTATGGCTACACCTTC. Translating gives CASSPDGNYGYTF.

The CDR3 DNA is TGCAGCGTAGAGAACGCTGGGAAGGGAGAGACCCAGTACTTC. This sequence encodes CSVENAGKGETQYF. The rearrangement uses TRBV29-1 and TRBJ2-5; D gene uncertain. CDR3 length: 14 residues. Germline CDR1 reads SQVTM; CDR2 reads ANQGSEA. Trimming stripped 6 bases from V and 4 bases from J, with 18 bases between.

V gene TRBV10-3 combines with J gene TRBJ2-7; D is undetermined. Trimming took 7 bases from V and 2 from J, leaving 12 bases between them. The V gene's germline CDR1 is ENHRY and CDR2 SYGVKD. CDR3 length: 13 residues. The CDR3 DNA reads as TGTGCCATCATTGGATCTTTCCCCTACGAGCAGTACTTC. Protein product: CAIIGSFPYEQYF.

The gene calls are TRBV2 and TRBJ1-2; possible D gene TRBD1, 5 bases. This CDR3 has 10 amino acids. V was clipped by 11 bases and J by 6 bases, with 10 bases between them. Germline lookup yields CDR1 SNHLY and CDR2 FYNNEI. CDR3: CARGGNGYTF. The DNA of the CDR3 is TGTGCCCGGGGGGGGAATGGCTACACCTTC.

J is TRBJ2-7 and V is TRBV11-2; 7 bases map to TRBD2. CDR1 and CDR2 from the germline V gene are SGHAT and FQNNGV. The junction had 13 bases not matched to a gene; V was cut back by 5 bases and J by 3 bases. The CDR3 covers 16 residues. The CDR3 protein is CASSITAQRGDYEQYF. DNA of the CDR3: TGTGCCAGCAGCATCACGGCTCAGCGGGGCGACTACGAGCAGTACTTC.

This chain links TRBV28 with TRBJ2-7; TRBD2 aligns across 7 bases. CDR1 and CDR2 (germline): MDHEN, SYDVKM. V trimming: 5 bases; J trimming: 0 bases; junction bases outside the gene matches: 10. This CDR3 contains 16 residues. The CDR3 loop is CASSTAGTTSSYEQYF. As DNA, the CDR3 is TGTGCCAGCAGTACAGCCGGGACTACGAGCTCCTACGAGCAGTACTTC.

CDR3 sequence reads: CSVERGAHTEAFF. The CDR3 DNA reads TGCAGCGTTGAAAGAGGGGCCCATACTGAAGCTTTCTTT. V usage is TRBV29-1 and J usage is TRBJ1-1; D is possibly TRBD1 (5 bases). Germline CDR1 reads SQVTM; CDR2 reads ANQGSEA. CDR3 length: 13 amino acids. V gave up 2 bases and J gave up 5 bases, with 12 bases separating them.

The genes are TRBV28 and TRBJ2-2, with D unclear. V was cut by 7 bases and J by 0 bases, with 6 bases left in between. Germline values: CDR1 MDHEN, CDR2 SYDVKM. This CDR3 comprises 13 residues. CDR3 in amino acids: CASNSANTGELFF. CDR3 nucleotides: TGTGCCAGCAATTCCGCGAACACCGGGGAGCTGTTTTTT.

The gene calls are TRBV5-1 and TRBJ2-7; D is unresolved. Trimming removed 3 bases at V and 3 bases at J, with 10 bases between. This CDR3 has 13 amino acids. From germline, CDR1 is SGHRS and CDR2 YFSETQ. The chain's CDR3 is CASSSDGYYEQYF. CDR3 bases: TGCGCCAGCAGCTCGGACGGATACTACGAGCAGTACTTC. Combining the CDR3 with reference TRBV5-1 and TRBJ2-7 gives the whole variable domain KAGVTQTPRYLIKTRGQQVTLSCSPISGHRSVSWYQQTPGQGLQFLFEYFSETQRNKGNFPGRFSGRQFSNSRSEMNVSTLELGDSALYLCASSSDGYYEQYFGPGTRLTVT.

This clone was found once. The chain combines TRBV6-1 with TRBJ1-4; D is unclear. Germline CDR1 and CDR2: MNHNS and SASEGT. This CDR3 region has 16 residues. V was pared by 0 bases and J by 0 bases, with 8 bases between. CDR3 in DNA: TGTGCCAGCAGTGAAGCGCGGGCTCCAACTAATGAAAAACTGTTTTTT. Translation: CASSEARAPTNEKLFF.

The rearrangement joins TRBV21-1 to TRBJ1-5; TRBD1 is the table's D call and was not checked against the DNA. TRBV21-1 is an annotated pseudogene. The CDR3 contains 15 residues. The DNA of the CDR3 is TGTGCCAGCAGCAAAGGGGAGACAGGGACTGAGCCCCAGCATTTT. It encodes CASSKGETGTEPQHF.

V and J are TRBV11-3 and TRBJ2-3; D is uncertain. The CDR3 length is 13 residues. V lost 1 base and J 6 bases, leaving 8 bases between the germline ends. Germline-derived CDR1 and CDR2 are SGHNT and YENEEA. This CDR3 is CASSLVYLDTQYF. In nucleotides, the CDR3 is TGTGCCAGCAGCTTAGTGTACCTGGATACGCAGTATTTT. Supplemented by reference TRBV11-3 and TRBJ2-3, the full variable domain reads EAGVVQSPRYKIIEKKQPVAFWCNPISGHNTLYWYLQNLGQGPELLIRYENEEAVDDSQLPKDRFSAERLKGVDSTLKIQPAELGDSAVYLCASSLVYLDTQYFGPGTRLTVL.

The chain employs TRBV5-1 and TRBJ2-2; TRBD2 matches 14 bases. Germline assignment: CDR1 SGHRS and CDR2 YFSETQ. V lost 3 bases, J lost 5 bases, and 27 bases stayed unmatched. This CDR3 region has 24 residues. As DNA, the CDR3 is TGCGCCAGCAGCTCCTGGTCGATCCTTCCGGGACTAGCGGGAGTAAAGCGGTGGACCGGGGAGCTGTTTTTT. Its protein product is CASSSWSILPGLAGVKRWTGELFF.

This clone came up once. The rearrangement joins TRBV28 to TRBJ1-5, with 7 nucleotides matching TRBD1. Per the germline V gene, CDR1 is MDHEN and CDR2 is SYDVKM. The CDR3 consists of 15 residues. V was pared by 3 bases and J by 3 bases, with 5 bases of the junction left unmatched. CDR3 DNA: TGTGCCAGCAGTTTTCAGGGGGGAAACAATCAGCCCCAGCATTTT. Translated, it gives CASSFQGGNNQPQHF.

CDR3 region: CASSVSNSSPLHF. In DNA form, the CDR3 reads TGTGCCAGCAGCGTTTCTAATAGCTCACCCCTCCACTTT. V and J are TRBV9 and TRBJ1-6; D call uncertain. Germline V gene lookup returns CDR1 SGDLS and CDR2 YYNGEE. The V end lost 2 bases, the J end lost 10 bases, and 10 bases lay between the germline ends. The CDR3 loop spans 13 amino acids.

This clone appeared a single time. This rearrangement joins TRBV4-1 to TRBJ2-7, with 9 bases lining up with TRBD1. The V gene end was trimmed by 0 bases and the J gene end by 7 bases; junction bases not matched to a gene: 7. The CDR3 is 15 residues long. Germline assignment: CDR1 MGHRA and CDR2 YSYEKL. Here the CDR3 reads CASSQERTGAGEQYF. CDR3 nucleotide sequence: TGCGCCAGCAGCCAAGAGAGGACAGGGGCGGGTGAGCAGTACTTC.

This chain joins TRBV7-3 and TRBJ2-3, with D uncertain. The CDR3 contains 14 residues. The V end lost 0 bases, the J end lost 2 bases, and 6 bases lay between the germline ends. Germline CDR1 reads SGHTA; CDR2 reads FQGTGA. CDR3 in DNA: TGTGCCAGCAGCTTAACGAACCCCACAGATACGCAGTATTTT. It is translated as CASSLTNPTDTQYF.

This clone was seen a few times. This sequence joins TRBV28 and TRBJ1-2; D is ambiguous. CDR1 and CDR2 (germline): MDHEN, SYDVKM. Trimming pared 2 bases from V and 5 bases from J, leaving 9 bases between. CDR3 size: 13 residues. CDR3 coding DNA: TGTGCCAGCAGTTTAGGACCGGGGTATGGCTACACCTTC. The encoded protein is CASSLGPGYGYTF.

This clone was seen a single time. The J gene is TRBJ2-3, the V gene TRBV10-1; D not certain. In germline, CDR1 is WNHNN, CDR2 SYGVQD (reference sequence). The CDR3 contains 12 residues. Deletions cut 0 bases from V and 6 bases from J, with 4 bases between. As DNA, the CDR3 is TGCGCCAGCAGTGAGTCGCGGGATACGCAGTATTTT. Amino acid sequence: CASSESRDTQYF.

CDR3 region: CAISRDGETQYF. The CDR3 nucleotides read TGTGCCATCTCCCGGGACGGAGAGACCCAGTACTTC. The gene calls are TRBV10-3 and TRBJ2-5, with D tentatively TRBD1 or TRBD2 (5 bases each). This CDR3 has 12 amino acids. Germline CDR1 ENHRY, CDR2 SYGVKD. Trimming removed 8 bases at V and 4 bases at J, with 11 bases between.